The next 7 T cell receptor beta chains were all read from a single sample in a study of cytomegalovirus exposure and HLA in healthy donors. Primers: 60 Vbeta forward and 13 Jbeta reverse. Here immunoSEQ multiplex PCR was the method, and the copy in TCRdb shows in-frame clones only, minus some. Of some 120,000 clones in the sample, 70% were seen once. Specimen: PBMCs. These receptors all stem from a man aged 25 to 40 in good health and CMV-seropositive.

V and J are TRBV19 and TRBJ2-3, with D uncertain. Trimming removed 5 bases from V and 0 bases from J, with 9 bases in between. Germline assignment: CDR1 LNHDA and CDR2 SQIVND (reference sequence). The CDR3 loop spans 14 amino acids. In DNA form, the CDR3 reads TGTGCCAGTAGTCCCACTCCTAGCACAGATACGCAGTATTTT. It is translated as CASSPTPSTDTQYF.

A single count supports this clone. The chain employs TRBV5-6 and TRBJ1-6; a possible D gene is TRBD1 (6 bases). This CDR3 is built from 16 residues. Germline V gene lookup returns CDR1 SGHDT and CDR2 YYEEEE. The V end was cut by 2 bases, the J end by 7 bases, with 16 bases between. The CDR3 spells CASSFKFRGLNSPLHF. CDR3 sequence (DNA): TGTGCCAGCAGCTTCAAATTTAGGGGGTTGAATTCACCCCTCCACTTT. Drawing the rest from reference TRBV5-6 and TRBJ1-6, the complete variable domain is DAGVTQSPTHLIKTRGQQVTLRCSPKSGHDTVSWYQQALGQGPQFIFQYYEEEERQRGNFPDRFSGHQFPNYSSELNVNALLLGDSALYLCASSFKFRGLNSPLHFGNGTRLTVT.

The rearrangement uses TRBV30 and TRBJ2-7; possible D gene TRBD2, 5 bases. The CDR3 has 14 residues. Trimming cost V 2 bases and J 3 bases, with 14 bases left between them. In germline, CDR1 is GTSNPN, CDR2 SVGIG (reference sequence). CDR3 bases: TGTGCCTGGAGTCGGGAAACGGGGAGCTACGAGCAGTACGTC. Amino acids: CAWSRETGSYEQYV.

This clone appeared a few times. As DNA, the CDR3 is TGTGCCAGCAGCTTATCGGGCGGGGACGAGCAGTACTTC. Amino acid sequence: CASSLSGGDEQYF. The chain combines TRBV7-3 with TRBJ2-7, with a possible D match to TRBD2 (6 bases). The CDR3 totals 13 residues. V was cut by 2 bases and J by 5 bases, with 10 bases left in between. Germline V gene lookup returns CDR1 SGHTA and CDR2 FQGTGA.

This clone showed up just a few times. The chain employs TRBV7-3 and TRBJ1-1; perhaps TRBD1 as D (5 bases). The germline V gene has CDR1 SGHTA and CDR2 FQGTGA. V was cut by 6 bases and J by 0 bases, with 11 bases left in between. CDR3 length: 14 residues. CDR3: CASRPGSMNTEAFF. The CDR3 bases are TGTGCCAGCAGGCCAGGGTCCATGAACACTGAAGCTTTCTTT.

The chain links TRBV6-5 to TRBJ1-1; D is undetermined. From germline, CDR1 is MNHEY and CDR2 SVGAGI. V lost 6 bases and J 1 base, leaving 12 bases between the germline ends. The CDR3 covers 14 residues. The DNA for the CDR3 is TGTGCCAGCAGGCGGGTCGGTAGGAACACTGAAGCTTTCTTT. It translates to CASRRVGRNTEAFF.

The chain recombines TRBV19 with TRBJ2-7; TRBD1 matches at 8 bases. The CDR3 has 13 amino acids. Germline CDR1 and CDR2: LNHDA and SQIVND (reference sequence). Trimming at V came to 5 bases and at J to 6 bases, leaving 6 bases not matched to a gene. The CDR3 sequence: CASSGTGGSEQYV. The DNA for the CDR3 is TGTGCCAGTAGTGGAACAGGGGGAAGCGAGCAGTACGTC.